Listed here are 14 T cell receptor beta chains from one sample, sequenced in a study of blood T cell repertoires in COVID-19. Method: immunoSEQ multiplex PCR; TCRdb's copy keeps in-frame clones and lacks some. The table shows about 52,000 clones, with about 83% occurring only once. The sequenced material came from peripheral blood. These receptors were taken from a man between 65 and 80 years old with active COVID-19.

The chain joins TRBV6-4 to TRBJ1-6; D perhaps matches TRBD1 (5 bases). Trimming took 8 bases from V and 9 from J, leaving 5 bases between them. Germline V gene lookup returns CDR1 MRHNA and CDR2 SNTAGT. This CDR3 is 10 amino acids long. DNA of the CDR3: TGTGCCAGCCAGGGTTCACCCCTCCACTTT. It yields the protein CASQGSPLHF.

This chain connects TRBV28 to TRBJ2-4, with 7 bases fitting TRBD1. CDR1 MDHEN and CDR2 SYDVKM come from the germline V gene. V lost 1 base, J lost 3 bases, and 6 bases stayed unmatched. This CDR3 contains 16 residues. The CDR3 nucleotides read TGTGCCAGCAGTTTATCCGACAGGGCTGGCAAAAACATTCAGTACTTC. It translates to CASSLSDRAGKNIQYF. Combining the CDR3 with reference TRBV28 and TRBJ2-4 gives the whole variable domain DVKVTQSSRYLVKRTGEKVFLECVQDMDHENMFWYRQDPGLGLRLIYFSYDVKMKEKGDIPEGYSVSREKKERFSLILESASTNQTSMYLCASSLSDRAGKNIQYFGAGTRLSVL.

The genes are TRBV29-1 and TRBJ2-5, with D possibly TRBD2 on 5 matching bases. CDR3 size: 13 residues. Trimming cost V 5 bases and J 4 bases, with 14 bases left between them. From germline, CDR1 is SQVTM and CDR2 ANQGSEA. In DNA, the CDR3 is TGCAGCGTTAAGGGTATTAGCGTAGAGACCCAGTACTTC. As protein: CSVKGISVETQYF.

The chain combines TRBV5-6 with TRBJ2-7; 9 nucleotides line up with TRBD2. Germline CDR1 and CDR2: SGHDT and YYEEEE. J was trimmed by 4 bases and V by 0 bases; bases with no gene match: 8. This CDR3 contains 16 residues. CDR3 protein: CASSLAGASGVYEQYF. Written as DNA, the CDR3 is TGTGCCAGCAGCTTGGCGGGTGCTAGCGGGGTTTACGAGCAGTACTTC.

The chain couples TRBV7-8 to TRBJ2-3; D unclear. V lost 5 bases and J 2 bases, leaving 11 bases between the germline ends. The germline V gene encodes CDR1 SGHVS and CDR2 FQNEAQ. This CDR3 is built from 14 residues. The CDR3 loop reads CASSPDMPTDTQYF. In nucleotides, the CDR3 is TGTGCCAGCAGCCCCGACATGCCCACAGATACGCAGTATTTT.

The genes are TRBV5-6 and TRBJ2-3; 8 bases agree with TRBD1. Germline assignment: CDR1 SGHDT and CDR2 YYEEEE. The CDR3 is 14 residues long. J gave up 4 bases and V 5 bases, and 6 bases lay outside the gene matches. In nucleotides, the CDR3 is TGTGCCAGCAGGGGGGGACAGGCCGCAGATACGCAGTATTTT. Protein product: CASRGGQAADTQYF. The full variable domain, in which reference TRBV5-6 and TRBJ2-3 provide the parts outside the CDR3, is DAGVTQSPTHLIKTRGQQVTLRCSPKSGHDTVSWYQQALGQGPQFIFQYYEEEERQRGNFPDRFSGHQFPNYSSELNVNALLLGDSALYLCASRGGQAADTQYFGPGTRLTVL.

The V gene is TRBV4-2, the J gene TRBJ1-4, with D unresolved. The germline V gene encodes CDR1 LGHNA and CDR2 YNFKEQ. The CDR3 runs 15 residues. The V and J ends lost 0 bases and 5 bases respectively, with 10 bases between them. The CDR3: CASSQEGRRNEKLFF. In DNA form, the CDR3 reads TGTGCCAGCAGCCAAGAGGGCAGGAGGAATGAAAAACTGTTTTTT.

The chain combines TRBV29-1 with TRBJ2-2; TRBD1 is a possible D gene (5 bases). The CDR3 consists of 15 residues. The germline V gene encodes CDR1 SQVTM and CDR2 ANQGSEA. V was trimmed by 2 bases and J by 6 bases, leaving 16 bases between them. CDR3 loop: CSVESSGIGAGELFF. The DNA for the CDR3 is TGCAGCGTTGAATCGTCAGGGATAGGGGCCGGGGAGCTGTTTTTT.

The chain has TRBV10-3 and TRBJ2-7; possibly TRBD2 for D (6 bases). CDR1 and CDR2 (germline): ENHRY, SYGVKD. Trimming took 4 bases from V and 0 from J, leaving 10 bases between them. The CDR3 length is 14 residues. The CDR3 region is CAISGGTLSYEQYF. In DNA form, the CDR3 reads TGTGCCATCAGTGGGGGGACTCTCTCCTACGAGCAGTACTTC.

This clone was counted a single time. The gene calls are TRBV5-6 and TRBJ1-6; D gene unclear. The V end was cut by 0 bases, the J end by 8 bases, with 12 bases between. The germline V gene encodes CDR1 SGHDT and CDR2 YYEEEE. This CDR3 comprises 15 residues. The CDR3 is CASSLVRALHSPLHF. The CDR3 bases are TGTGCCAGCAGCTTGGTGAGGGCCCTACATTCACCCCTCCACTTT. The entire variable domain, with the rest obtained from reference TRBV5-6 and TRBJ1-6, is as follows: DAGVTQSPTHLIKTRGQQVTLRCSPKSGHDTVSWYQQALGQGPQFIFQYYEEEERQRGNFPDRFSGHQFPNYSSELNVNALLLGDSALYLCASSLVRALHSPLHFGNGTRLTVT.

Here the CDR3 reads CAWRGGVGYQETQYF. The DNA for the CDR3 is TGTGCCTGGAGAGGGGGGGTAGGGTACCAAGAGACCCAGTACTTC. This chain connects TRBV30 to TRBJ2-5; D possibly corresponds to TRBD2 (7 bases). Trimming removed 3 bases from V and 0 bases from J, with 14 bases in between. The CDR3 has 15 residues. Germline assignment: CDR1 GTSNPN and CDR2 SVGIG (reference sequence). Full variable domain (rest looked up from reference TRBV30 and TRBJ2-5): SQTIHQWPATLVQPVGSPLSLECTVEGTSNPNLYWYRQAAGRGLQLLFYSVGIGQISSEVPQNLSASRPQDRQFILSSKKLLLSDSGFYLCAWRGGVGYQETQYFGPGTRLLVL.

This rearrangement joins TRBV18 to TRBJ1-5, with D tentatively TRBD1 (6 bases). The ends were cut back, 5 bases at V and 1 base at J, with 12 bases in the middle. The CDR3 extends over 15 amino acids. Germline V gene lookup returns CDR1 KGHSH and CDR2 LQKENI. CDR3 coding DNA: TGTGCCAGCTCAGGGCAGGGGTTGAGCAATCAGCCCCAGCATTTT. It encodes CASSGQGLSNQPQHF.

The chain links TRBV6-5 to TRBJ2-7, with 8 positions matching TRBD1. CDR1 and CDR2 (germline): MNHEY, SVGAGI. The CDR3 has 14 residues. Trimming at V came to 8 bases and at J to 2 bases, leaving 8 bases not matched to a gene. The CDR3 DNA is TGTGCCAGCGGGAAAACAGGGGGTCCCTACGAGCAGTACTTC. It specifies CASGKTGGPYEQYF.

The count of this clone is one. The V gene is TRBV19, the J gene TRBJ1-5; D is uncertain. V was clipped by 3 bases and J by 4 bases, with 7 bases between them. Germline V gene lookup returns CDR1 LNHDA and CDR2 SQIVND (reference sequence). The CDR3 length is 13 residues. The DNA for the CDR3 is TGTGCCAGTAGTATCCAAGAGAATCAGCCCCAGCATTTT. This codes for CASSIQENQPQHF.